This T cell receptor (beta chain) was sequenced in a study of shared clonotypes between healthy human individuals. Points from the study as a whole: It was the few donors that limited the genetic and exposure-history diversity represented.

Assay used: immunoSEQ multiplex PCR; TCRdb lists only in-frame clones, some missing. The sample has around 500,000 clones, 65% to 85% seen once; the top ten hold about 13%. Details on this clone: The antigen is undetermined. One end of the junction varies from germline; a read error may be responsible.

The source is a woman in her forties in good health. Some clones in this sample may be carry-over from other donors' samples. Sequenced sample: PBMCs.

The DNA of the CDR3 is TGTGCCAGCAGCCTCCCCGGACTAGCCCATTTTTTT. As protein: CASSLPGLAHFF. V usage is TRBV14 and J usage is TRBJ2-3, with 8 bases identical to TRBD2. The CDR3 totals 12 residues. Germline V lookup: CDR1 SGHDN, CDR2 FVKESK.